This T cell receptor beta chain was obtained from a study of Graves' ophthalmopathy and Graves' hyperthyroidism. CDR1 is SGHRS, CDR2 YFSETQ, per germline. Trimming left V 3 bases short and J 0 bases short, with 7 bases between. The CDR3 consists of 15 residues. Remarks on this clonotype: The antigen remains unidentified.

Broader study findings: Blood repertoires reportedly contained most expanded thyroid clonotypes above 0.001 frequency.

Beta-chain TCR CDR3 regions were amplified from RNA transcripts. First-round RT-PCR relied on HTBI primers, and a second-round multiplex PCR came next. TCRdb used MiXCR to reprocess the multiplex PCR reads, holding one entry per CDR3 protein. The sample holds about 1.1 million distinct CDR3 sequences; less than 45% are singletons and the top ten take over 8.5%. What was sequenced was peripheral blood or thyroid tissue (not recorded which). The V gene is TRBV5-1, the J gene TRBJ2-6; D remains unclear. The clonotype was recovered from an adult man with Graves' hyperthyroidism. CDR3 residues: CASSWDFSGANVLTF. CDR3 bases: TGCGCCAGCAGCTGGGATTTCTCTGGGGCCAACGTCCTGACTTTC.